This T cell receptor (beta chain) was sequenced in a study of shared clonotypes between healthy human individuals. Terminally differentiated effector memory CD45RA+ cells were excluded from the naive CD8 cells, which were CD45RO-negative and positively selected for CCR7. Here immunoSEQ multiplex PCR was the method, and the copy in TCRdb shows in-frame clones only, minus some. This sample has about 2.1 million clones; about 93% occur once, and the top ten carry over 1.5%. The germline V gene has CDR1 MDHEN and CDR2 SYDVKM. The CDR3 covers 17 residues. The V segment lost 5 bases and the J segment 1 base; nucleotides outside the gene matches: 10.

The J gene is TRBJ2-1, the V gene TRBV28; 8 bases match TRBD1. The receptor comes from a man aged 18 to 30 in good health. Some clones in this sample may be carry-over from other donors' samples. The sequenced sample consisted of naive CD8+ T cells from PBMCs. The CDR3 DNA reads TGTGCCAGCAGTCCCGGGACAGGTCGGGGGTCCTACAATGAGCAGTTCTTC. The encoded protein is CASSPGTGRGSYNEQFF.